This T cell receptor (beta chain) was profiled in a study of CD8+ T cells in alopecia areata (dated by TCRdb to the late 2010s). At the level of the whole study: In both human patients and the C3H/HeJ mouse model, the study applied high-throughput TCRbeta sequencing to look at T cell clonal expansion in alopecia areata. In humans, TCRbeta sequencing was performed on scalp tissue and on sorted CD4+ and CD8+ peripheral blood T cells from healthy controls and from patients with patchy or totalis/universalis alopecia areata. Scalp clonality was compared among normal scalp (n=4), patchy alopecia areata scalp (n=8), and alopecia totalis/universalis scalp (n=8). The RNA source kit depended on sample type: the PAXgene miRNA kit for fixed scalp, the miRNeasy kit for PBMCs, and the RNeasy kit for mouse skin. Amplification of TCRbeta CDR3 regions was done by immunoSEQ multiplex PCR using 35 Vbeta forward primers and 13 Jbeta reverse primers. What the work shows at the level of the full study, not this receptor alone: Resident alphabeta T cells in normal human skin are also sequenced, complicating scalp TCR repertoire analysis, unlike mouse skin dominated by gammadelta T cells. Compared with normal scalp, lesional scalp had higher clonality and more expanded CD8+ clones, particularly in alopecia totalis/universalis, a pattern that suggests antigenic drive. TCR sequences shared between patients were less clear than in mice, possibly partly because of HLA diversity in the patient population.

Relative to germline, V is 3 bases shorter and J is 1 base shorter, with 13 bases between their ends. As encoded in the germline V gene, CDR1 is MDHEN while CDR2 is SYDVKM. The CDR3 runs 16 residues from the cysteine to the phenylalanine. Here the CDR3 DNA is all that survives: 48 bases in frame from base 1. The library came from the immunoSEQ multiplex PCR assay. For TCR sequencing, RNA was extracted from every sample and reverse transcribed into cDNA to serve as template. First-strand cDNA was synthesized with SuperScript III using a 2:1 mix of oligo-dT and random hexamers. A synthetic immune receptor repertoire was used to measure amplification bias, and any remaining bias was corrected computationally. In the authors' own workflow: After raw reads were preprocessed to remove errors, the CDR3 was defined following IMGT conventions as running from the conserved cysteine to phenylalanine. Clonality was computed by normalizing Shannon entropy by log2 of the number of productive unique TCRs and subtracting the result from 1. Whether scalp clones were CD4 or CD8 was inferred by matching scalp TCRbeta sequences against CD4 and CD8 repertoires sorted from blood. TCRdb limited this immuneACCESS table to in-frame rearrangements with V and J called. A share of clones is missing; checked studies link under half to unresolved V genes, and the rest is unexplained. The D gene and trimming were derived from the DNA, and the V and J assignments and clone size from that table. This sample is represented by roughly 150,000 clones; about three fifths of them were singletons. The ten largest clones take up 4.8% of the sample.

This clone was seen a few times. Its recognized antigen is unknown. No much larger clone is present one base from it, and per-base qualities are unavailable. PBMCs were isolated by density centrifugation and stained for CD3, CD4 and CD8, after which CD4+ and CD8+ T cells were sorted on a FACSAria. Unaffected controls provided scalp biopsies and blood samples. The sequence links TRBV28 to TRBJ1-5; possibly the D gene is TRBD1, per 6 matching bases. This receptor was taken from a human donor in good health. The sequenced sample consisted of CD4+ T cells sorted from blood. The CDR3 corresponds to CASSFTPGASNQPQHF. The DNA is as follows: TGTGCCAGCAGTTTCACCCCAGGGGCCAGCAATCAGCCCCAGCATTTT.